This T cell receptor beta chain was captured by sequencing in a study of blood T cell repertoires in COVID-19. About the research overall: PBMCs, B-cell-depleted T cells, or T cells provided the cDNA or gDNA that made up the material.

CDR3 size: 13 residues. Trimming pared 5 bases from V and 6 bases from J, leaving 12 bases between. Germline lookup yields CDR1 SGHNT and CDR2 YENEEA. Methods used by the authors: Estimated nucleated cell counts came from reference gene primer amplification. Assay: immunoSEQ multiplex PCR; the TCRdb copy retains only in-frame clones and omits some. The V and J calls and clone size were taken over from that table, and D and trimming were inferred from the DNA. The table has around 25,000 clones, about 90% seen once; the top ten hold around 3%. The sample consisted of peripheral blood. The clonotype was recovered from a human donor in a cohort sampled during active COVID-19. The chain carries TRBV11-3 and TRBJ2-3; D gene ambiguous. CDR3 nucleotide sequence: TGTGCCAGCAGCCTGGATGCGGAGGATACGCAGTATTTT. It specifies CASSLDAEDTQYF.